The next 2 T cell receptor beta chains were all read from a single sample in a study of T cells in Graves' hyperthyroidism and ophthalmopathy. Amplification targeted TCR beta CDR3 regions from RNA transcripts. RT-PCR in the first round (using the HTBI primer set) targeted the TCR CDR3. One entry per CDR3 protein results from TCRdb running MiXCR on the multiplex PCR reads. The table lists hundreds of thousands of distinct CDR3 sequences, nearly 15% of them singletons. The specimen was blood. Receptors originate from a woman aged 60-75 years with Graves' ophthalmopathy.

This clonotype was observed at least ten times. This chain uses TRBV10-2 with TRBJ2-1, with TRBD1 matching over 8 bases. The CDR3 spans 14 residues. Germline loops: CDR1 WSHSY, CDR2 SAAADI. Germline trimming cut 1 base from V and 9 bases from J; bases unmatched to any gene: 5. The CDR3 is CASSELDRVVEQFF. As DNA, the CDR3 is TGCGCCAGCAGTGAGTTGGACAGGGTGGTTGAGCAGTTCTTC.

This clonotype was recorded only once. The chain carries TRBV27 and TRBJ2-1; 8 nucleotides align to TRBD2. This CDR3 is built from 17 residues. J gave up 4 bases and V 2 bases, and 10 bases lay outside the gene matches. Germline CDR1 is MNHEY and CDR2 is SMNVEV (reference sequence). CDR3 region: CASSLGQRESGYNEQFF. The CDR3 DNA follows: TGTGCCAGCAGTTTAGGGCAGCGGGAGTCGGGGTACAATGAGCAGTTCTTC.